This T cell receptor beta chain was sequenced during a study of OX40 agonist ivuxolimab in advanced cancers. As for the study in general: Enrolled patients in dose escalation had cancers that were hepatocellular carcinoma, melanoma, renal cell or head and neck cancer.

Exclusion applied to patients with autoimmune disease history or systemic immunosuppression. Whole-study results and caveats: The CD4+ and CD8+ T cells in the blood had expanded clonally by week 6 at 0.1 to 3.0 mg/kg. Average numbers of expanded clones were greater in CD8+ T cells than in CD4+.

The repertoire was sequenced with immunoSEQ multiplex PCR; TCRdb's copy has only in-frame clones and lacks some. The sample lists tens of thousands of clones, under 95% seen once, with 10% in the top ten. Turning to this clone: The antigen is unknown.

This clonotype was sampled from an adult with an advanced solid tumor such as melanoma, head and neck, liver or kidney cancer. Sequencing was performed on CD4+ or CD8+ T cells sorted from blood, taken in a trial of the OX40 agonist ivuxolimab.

The CDR3 reads CAISDVRGSGGYTF. Written as DNA, the CDR3 is TGTGCCATCAGTGATGTCCGGGGTTCTGGTGGCTACACCTTC. The rearrangement links TRBV10-3 to TRBJ1-2; D not certain. This CDR3 contains 14 residues. Trimming pared 3 bases from V and 7 bases from J, leaving 15 bases between. Looked up from germline, CDR1 is ENHRY and CDR2 is SYGVKD.